The entry below describes one T cell receptor (beta chain). The antigen it recognizes is unknown. Base qualities are missing; no much larger clone stands one base away. This sample is part of a study of T cell changes during pregnancy in multiple sclerosis (dated by TCRdb to about 2019). Regarding the study in general: The study looked at changes in the T cell repertoire across pregnancy in women with multiple sclerosis.

From a lookup of the germline V gene (reference sequence), CDR1 and CDR2 are SGHKS and YYEKEE. Trimming removed 4 bases from V and 2 bases from J, leaving 13 bases between the germline ends. The CDR3 covers 14 residues, taking in both the cysteine and the phenylalanine. Just CDR3 DNA is preserved here, 42 bases in frame from base 1. Library preparation was by the immunoSEQ multiplex PCR assay. TCRdb re-hosts the immuneACCESS table, in-frame sequences only. Its copies lack some clones; in the studies checked, an unresolved V gene accounts for under half of them, and the cause for the rest is not known. Across this sample there are about 59,000 clones, with about 92% seen only once. Jointly, the top ten make up roughly 6.5% of the sample.

The chain couples TRBV5-5 to TRBJ2-7, with a weak D call of TRBD2 (5 bases match). This specimen consisted of peripheral blood, obtained in the third trimester of pregnancy. This TCR was sampled from a female donor in good health, enrolled as a control in a pregnancy study. The CDR3 loop reads CASSIGLSPYEQYF. Read as DNA, the sequence is TGTGCCAGCAGCATAGGACTGTCCCCCTACGAGCAGTACTTC.